The rows below give T cell receptor beta chains drawn from one sample of a study of T cell responses to AZD1222 COVID-19 vaccine. The assay was immunoSEQ multiplex PCR, and TCRdb's table has in-frame clones only and misses some. The data show about 140,000 clones, about 91% seen once. Sequenced material: peripheral blood, taken on day 0 of AZD1222 vaccination. The receptors come from an adult in good health. CDR3s include the opening cysteine and the closing phenylalanine or tryptophan. A D gene is named only where the DNA matches it firmly. Part of the rows lack a size; the others show once, few, many or a class for expanded clones.

V gene	J gene	clone size	D gene	CDR3 DNA	CDR3 protein
TRBV10-2	TRBJ2-7	-	-	TGCGCCAGCAGCAACGGGGGTAGCTACGAGCAGTACTTC	CASSNGGSYEQYF
TRBV21-1	TRBJ2-7	-	-	TGTGCCAGCGCCTGCTTCGTGGATATTTACGAGCAGTACTTC	CASACFVDIYEQYF
TRBV4-3	TRBJ2-5	-	-	TGCGCCAGCAGCCAAGAAGGACGGTCAGGGTGGGAGACCCAGTACTTC	CASSQEGRSGWETQYF
TRBV6-4	TRBJ1-2	-	-	TGTGCCAGCAGTGAGCAGCTCGTTTTTCGGGACGACTATGGCTACACCTTC	CASSEQLVFRDDYGYTF
TRBV7-9	TRBJ1-6	-	-	TGTGCCAGCTCCGGTGGGGGGAGCTCCTATAATTCACCCCTCCACTTT	CASSGGGSSYNSPLHF
TRBV19	TRBJ1-6	-	-	TGTGCCAGTCTATCGAACCTTGGGGATTCACCCCTCCACTTT	CASLSNLGDSPLHF
TRBV7-6	TRBJ1-1	-	TRBD1	TGTGCCAGCAGCGACGGGACAGGGGAAGCTTTCTTT	CASSDGTGEAFF
TRBV7-6	TRBJ2-2	-	-	TGTGCCAGCAGCCCTCTACGGGGATCCAACACCGGGGAGCTGTTTTTT	CASSPLRGSNTGELFF
TRBV5-4	TRBJ1-5	-	-	TGTGCCAGCAGCTCGGACACCAATCAGCCCCAGCATTTT	CASSSDTNQPQHF
TRBV27	TRBJ2-1	once	-	TGTGCCAGCAGTAAATACTCCTACAATGAGCAGTTCTTC	CASSKYSYNEQFF
TRBV6-2/TRBV6-3	TRBJ1-1	-	-	TGTGCCAGCAGCCAACCAGCCAGGAACACTGAAGCTTTCTTT	CASSQPARNTEAFF
TRBV29-1	TRBJ1-5	many	-	TGCAGCGTTGAGTTTGGGGCCCATAGCAATCAGCCCCAGCATTTT	CSVEFGAHSNQPQHF
TRBV2	TRBJ1-1	-	-	TGTGCCAGCACCAGGGTGATCGCTTTCTTT	CASTRVIAFF
TRBV11-2	TRBJ1-1	-	-	TGTGCCAGCAGCTTAGGGGGGGGTGAAGCTTTCTTT	CASSLGGGEAFF
TRBV7-9	TRBJ1-2	-	TRBD1	TGTGCCAGCAGTTTCGGACAGGGGATATCGAACTATGGCTACACCTTC	CASSFGQGISNYGYTF
TRBV9	TRBJ2-1	-	-	TGTGCCAGCAGCCCAAGGGGGGGGCACAATGAGCAGTTCTTC	CASSPRGGHNEQFF
TRBV19	TRBJ1-5	-	TRBD1	TGTGCCAGTAGTATCCTAACCACCGGGACAGCCCCCAACTGGCCCCAGCATTTT	CASSILTTGTAPNWPQHF
TRBV19	TRBJ1-6	-	TRBD1	TGTGCCAGTAGACAGGGGAGGGAATCACCCCTCCACTTT	CASRQGRESPLHF
TRBV18	TRBJ2-1	few	-	TGTGCCAGCTCACCCGACAGGGAGCAGTTCTTC	CASSPDREQFF